The 15 T cell receptor beta chains listed next were all sequenced from one sample in a study of cytomegalovirus exposure and HLA in healthy donors. Both 60 Vbeta primers and 13 Jbeta primers went into the PCR. This table comes from immunoSEQ multiplex PCR, and its TCRdb copy is limited to in-frame clones, with some not included. The data hold roughly 150,000 clones, with approximately 78% observed a single time. The sequenced sample was PBMCs. These receptors were taken from a middle-aged woman in good health and CMV-seropositive.

The V gene is TRBV9, the J gene TRBJ2-7, with 10 bases identical to TRBD2. CDR1 and CDR2 from the germline V gene are SGDLS and YYNGEE. This CDR3 has 16 amino acids. The V and J ends lost 4 bases and 6 bases, in that order; junction bases with no gene match: 13. The CDR3 bases are TGTGCCAGCAGCTATCTAGCGGGAGATTCCCGCTCCGAGCAGTACTTC. This gives the protein CASSYLAGDSRSEQYF.

This rearrangement joins TRBV9 to TRBJ1-1, with D possibly matching TRBD1 (6 bases). This CDR3 is 13 amino acids long. Germline CDR1 reads SGDLS; CDR2 reads YYNGEE. Trimming took 3 bases from V and 5 from J, leaving 11 bases between them. CDR3 nucleotides: TGTGCCAGCAGCGGACAGGCGGAGACTGAAGCTTTCTTT. Its protein product is CASSGQAETEAFF. The full variable domain, with the rest looked up from reference TRBV9 and TRBJ1-1, is DSGVTQTPKHLITATGQRVTLRCSPRSGDLSVYWYQQSLDQGLQFLIQYYNGEERAKGNILERFSAQQFPDLHSELNLSSLELGDSALYFCASSGQAETEAFFGQGTRLTVV.

This sequence joins TRBV30 and TRBJ2-7, with TRBD1 matching over 7 bases. Trimming at V came to 2 bases and at J to 4 bases, leaving 11 bases not matched to a gene. Germline-derived CDR1 and CDR2 are GTSNPN and SVGIG (reference sequence). CDR3 length equals 15 residues. This CDR3 is CAWSSPRTGQYEQYF. The DNA of the CDR3 is TGTGCCTGGAGTTCCCCCCGGACAGGACAGTACGAGCAGTACTTC. Full variable domain (outside the CDR3, taken from reference TRBV30 and TRBJ2-7): SQTIHQWPATLVQPVGSPLSLECTVEGTSNPNLYWYRQAAGRGLQLLFYSVGIGQISSEVPQNLSASRPQDRQFILSSKKLLLSDSGFYLCAWSSPRTGQYEQYFGPGTRLTVT.

The genes are TRBV19 and TRBJ2-3; possibly TRBD1 for D (5 bases). V was shortened by 1 base and J by 2 bases, with 22 bases between the two germline ends. CDR3 length: 19 residues. Germline assignment: CDR1 LNHDA and CDR2 SQIVND (reference sequence). CDR3 amino acids: CASSIAVSRDSISTDTQYF. The CDR3 DNA reads TGTGCCAGTAGTATAGCGGTTTCTCGAGACAGTATTTCCACAGATACGCAGTATTTT.

This clone was recorded many times. V usage is TRBV19 and J usage is TRBJ1-1; possibly TRBD1 for D (5 bases). CDR3 length: 15 residues. V lost 5 bases and J lost 1, with 14 bases in between. Germline CDR1 LNHDA, CDR2 SQIVND (reference sequence). CDR3 in amino acids: CASSSSGRGNTEAFF. The CDR3 coding sequence is TGTGCCAGTAGTTCTTCCGGGAGGGGGAACACTGAAGCTTTCTTT.

V is TRBV6-5 and J is TRBJ1-5; 7 bases line up with TRBD1. Germline V CDR1 and CDR2: MNHEY, SVGAGI. Trimming cost V 6 bases and J 0 bases; bases outside gene matches: 5. The CDR3 totals 15 residues. CDR3 bases: TGTGCCAGCAGACCGACAGGGTATAGCAATCAGCCCCAGCATTTT. Amino acid sequence: CASRPTGYSNQPQHF.

This clone has more than one count but fewer than ten. This rearrangement joins TRBV6-1 to TRBJ1-1; TRBD1 matches at 7 bases. Germline loops: CDR1 MNHNS, CDR2 SASEGT. The junction had 6 bases not matched to a gene; V was cut back by 1 base and J by 1 base. There are 16 residues in the CDR3. The CDR3 nucleotides read TGTGCCAGCAGTGAAGGAGCAGGGGGAGGGAACACTGAAGCTTTCTTT. Amino acid sequence: CASSEGAGGGNTEAFF.

This chain links TRBV27 with TRBJ2-7, with 8 positions matching TRBD1. This CDR3 contains 12 residues. The trim removed 6 bases at V and 5 bases at J, leaving 3 bases unmatched. CDR1 MNHEY and CDR2 SMNVEV come from the germline V gene (reference sequence). The chain's CDR3 is CASRDRVNEQYF. The CDR3 nucleotides read TGTGCCAGCAGGGACAGGGTGAACGAGCAGTACTTC.

The J gene is TRBJ2-5, the V gene TRBV2; 7 nucleotides align to TRBD2. The end of the DNA fits TRBJ2-7 better, so the J call may be wrong. The germline V gene has CDR1 SNHLY and CDR2 FYNNEI. This CDR3 has 12 residues. This chain's CDR3 is CASSGEGYEQYF. As DNA, the CDR3 is TGTGCCAGCAGTGGGGAGGGGTACGAGCAGTACTTC.

V gene TRBV29-1 combines with J gene TRBJ2-7, with D perhaps TRBD2 (5 bases). V was shortened by 7 bases and J by 3 bases, with 22 bases between the two germline ends. CDR3 length equals 15 residues. Per the germline V gene, CDR1 is SQVTM and CDR2 is ANQGSEA. CDR3 protein: CSAGVPLGGFYEQYF. The CDR3 coding sequence is TGCAGCGCCGGGGTTCCGTTGGGCGGCTTCTACGAGCAGTACTTC.

The genes are TRBV29-1 and TRBJ2-5; D is perhaps TRBD1 (6 bases). CDR1 and CDR2 from the germline V gene are SQVTM and ANQGSEA. V was cut by 7 bases and J by 4 bases, with 16 bases left in between. The CDR3 length is 13 residues. The DNA of the CDR3 is TGCAGCGGGGGTTGGGGGCTGGTAGAGACCCAGTACTTC. Amino acids: CSGGWGLVETQYF.

The gene calls are TRBV28 and TRBJ1-4; D is undetermined. The V and J ends lost 8 bases and 6 bases respectively, with 10 bases between them. CDR3 length equals 12 residues. Germline-derived CDR1 and CDR2 are MDHEN and SYDVKM. DNA for the CDR3: TGTGCCAGCGGTCTAAGAGATGAAAAACTGTTTTTT. The encoded protein is CASGLRDEKLFF.

The gene calls are TRBV19 and TRBJ1-1, with 8 bases aligning to TRBD1. V dropped 4 bases and J dropped 0; count of bases not matched to a gene: 7. CDR1 is LNHDA, CDR2 SQIVND, per germline (reference sequence). The CDR3 consists of 16 residues. Written as DNA, the CDR3 is TGTGCCAGTAGTAAAGGGGGGACAGGCATGAACACTGAAGCTTTCTTT. Translated, it gives CASSKGGTGMNTEAFF.

V usage is TRBV7-9 and J usage is TRBJ2-2; 11 nucleotides match TRBD2. This CDR3 has 17 residues. J was trimmed by 2 bases and V by 4 bases; bases with no gene match: 6. The germline V gene has CDR1 SEHNR and CDR2 FQNEAQ (reference sequence). The CDR3 nucleotides are TGTGCCAGCAGCTCTCGTAGCGGGAGGGGAAACACCGGGGAGCTGTTTTTT. It encodes CASSSRSGRGNTGELFF.

Only a few counts were recorded for this clone. The chain is built from TRBV15 and TRBJ2-1; TRBD1 might be the D (6 bases). Germline V gives CDR1 LNHNV, CDR2 YYDKDF (reference sequence). The CDR3 length is 15 residues. Trimming removed 4 bases from V and 7 bases from J, with 17 bases in between. The CDR3 reads CATSKTRGLRNEQFF. The CDR3 region has the DNA TGTGCCACCAGCAAGACGAGGGGGTTAAGGAATGAGCAGTTCTTC.